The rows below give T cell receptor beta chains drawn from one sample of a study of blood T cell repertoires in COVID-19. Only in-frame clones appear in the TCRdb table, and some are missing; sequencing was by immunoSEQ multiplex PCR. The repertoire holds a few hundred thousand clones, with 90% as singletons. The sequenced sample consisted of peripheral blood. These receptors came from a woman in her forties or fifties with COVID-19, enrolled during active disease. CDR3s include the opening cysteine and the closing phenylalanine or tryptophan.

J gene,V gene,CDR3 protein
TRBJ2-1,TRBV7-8,CASSLLTSSYNEQFF
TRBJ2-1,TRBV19,CASSIDRAPLNEQFF
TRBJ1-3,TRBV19,CASQYRGGAGNTIYF
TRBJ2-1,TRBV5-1,CASTEGGSYNEQFF
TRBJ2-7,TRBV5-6,CASSSTPLSSYEQYF
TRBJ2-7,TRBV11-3,CASSSITSGSYEQYF
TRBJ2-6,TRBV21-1,CASTSLILSGANVLTF
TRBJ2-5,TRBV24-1,CATSDFALRGQETQYF
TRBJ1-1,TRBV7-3,CASSSKGGQAFF
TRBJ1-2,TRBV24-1,CATTPIRGGGYTF
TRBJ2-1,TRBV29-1,CSVEGTSAYNEQFF
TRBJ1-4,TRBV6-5,CASSPREKLFF
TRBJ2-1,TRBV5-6,CASSRRTGAYNEQFF
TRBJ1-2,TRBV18,CASSPRRTGDGLIGYTF
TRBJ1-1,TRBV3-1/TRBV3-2,CASSQGVSEAFF
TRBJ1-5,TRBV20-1,CSASGGQAYSNQPQHF
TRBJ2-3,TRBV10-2,CASRVAGPSTDTQYF
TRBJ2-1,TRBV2,CASRGDTGMDEQFF
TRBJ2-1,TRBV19,CASTKAGRAGNEQFF
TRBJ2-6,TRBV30,CAWSGNRASGSNAGANVLTF
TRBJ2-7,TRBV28,CASSFDGRAHYEQYF
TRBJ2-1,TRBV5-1,CASSGSGFYNEQFF
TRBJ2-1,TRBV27,CASRLYTSGAYNEQFF
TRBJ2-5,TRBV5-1,CASRTGTGGEETQYF
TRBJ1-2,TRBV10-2,CASSGQGFGYTF
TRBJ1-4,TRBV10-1,CASSEGAPNEKLFF
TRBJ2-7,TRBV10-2,CASSAWREGTYEQYF
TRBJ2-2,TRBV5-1,CASSSLAGANTGELFF
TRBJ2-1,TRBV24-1,CATSDPRGHNEQFF
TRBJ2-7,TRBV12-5,CASGAGQGYFEQYF
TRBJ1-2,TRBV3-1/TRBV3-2,CASSQGVGGGYGYTF
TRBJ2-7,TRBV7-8,CASSKGTGGFYEQYF
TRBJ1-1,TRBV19,CASSITRNEAFF
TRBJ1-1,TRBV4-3,CASSQDVTGLMNTEAFF
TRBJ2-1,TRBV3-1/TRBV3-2,CASSPPERDEQFF
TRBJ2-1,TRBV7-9,CASSLGLVGSYNEQFF
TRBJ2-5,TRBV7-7,CASSLRGGQGAMETQYF
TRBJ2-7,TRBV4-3,CASSQDWGTNSYEQYF
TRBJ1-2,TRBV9,CASSVGQDLYGYTF
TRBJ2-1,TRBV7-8,CASSLGLAVYNEQFF
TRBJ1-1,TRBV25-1,CASSRQGRTEAFF
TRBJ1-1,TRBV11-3,CASSLGQGALSF
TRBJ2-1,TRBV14,CASSQVYEQFF
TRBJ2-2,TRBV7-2,CASSLDFIGELFF
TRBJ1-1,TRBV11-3,CASSLMPGLKAEAFF
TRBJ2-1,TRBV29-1,CSVEESAVYNEQFF
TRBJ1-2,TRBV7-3,CASSLSPGQGALGYTF
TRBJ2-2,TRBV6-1,CASSAWTSGRSNTGELFF
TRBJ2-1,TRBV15,CATSLPTSGSVHEQFF
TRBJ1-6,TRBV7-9,CASSSTAVGRGNSPLHF
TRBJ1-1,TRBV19,CASTSDRSRTEAFF
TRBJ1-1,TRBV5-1,CASSYLVVGGEAFF
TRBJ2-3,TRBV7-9,CASTLAESGTDTQYF
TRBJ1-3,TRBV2,CASRQGAGNTIYF
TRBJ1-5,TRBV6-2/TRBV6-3,CASSYDRSQPQHF
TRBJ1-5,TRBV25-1,CAKGQGISQGHQPQHF
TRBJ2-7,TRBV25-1,CASSVGTGGGYEQYF